What follows are 27 T cell receptor beta chains derived from one specimen sequenced in a study of T cell responses to AZD1222 COVID-19 vaccine. Produced via immunoSEQ multiplex PCR; TCRdb's table is partial and in-frame only. Of approximately 150,000 clones listed, more than 85% are singletons. The sample was peripheral blood, taken 28 days after the second AZD1222 dose. These receptors all come from an adult who received the AZD1222 COVID-19 vaccine.

This clone was seen a few times. The CDR3 DNA reads TGTGCCAGCAGGGGGACTAGACGGGATACCGGGGAGCTGTTTTTT. Its protein is CASRGTRRDTGELFF. The genes are TRBV11-2 and TRBJ2-2, with 8 nucleotides matching TRBD2. There are 15 residues in the CDR3. Germline values: CDR1 SGHAT, CDR2 FQNNGV. Trimming cost V 6 bases and J 5 bases; bases outside gene matches: 8.

This chain connects TRBV6-6 to TRBJ1-1; D is unclear. The V end was cut by 5 bases, the J end by 4 bases, with 20 bases between. This CDR3 comprises 16 residues. Germline CDR1 MNHNY, CDR2 SVGAGI (reference sequence). The CDR3 DNA reads TGTGCCAGCAGTCGGTCCGGACCCAGATCGGGCACTGAAGCTTTCTTT. It is translated as CASSRSGPRSGTEAFF.

The chain employs TRBV12-3 or TRBV12-4 and TRBJ2-5; unclear D gene. The CDR3 is made up of 11 amino acids. V was cut by 5 bases and J by 2 bases, with 3 bases left in between. The CDR3 is CASSPQETQYF. The CDR3 bases are TGTGCCAGCAGTCCACAAGAGACCCAGTACTTC.

The gene calls are TRBV7-9 and TRBJ2-1; perhaps D is TRBD1 or TRBD2 (6 bases each). V was cut by 4 bases and J by 1 base, with 11 bases left in between. Germline V gene sequence: CDR1 SEHNR, CDR2 FQNEAQ (reference sequence). CDR3 length: 15 amino acids. Written as DNA, the CDR3 is TGTGCCAGCAGCTACTCGGGGGCTTCCTACAATGAGCAGTTCTTC. Encoded protein: CASSYSGASYNEQFF.

J is TRBJ2-7 and V is TRBV5-5, with 7 bases matching TRBD2. The CDR3 is made up of 16 amino acids. Germline trimming cut 0 bases from V and 5 bases from J; bases unmatched to any gene: 11. The germline CDR1 and CDR2 sequences are SGHKS and YYEKEE (reference sequence). CDR3 region: CASSLAAIGSGDEQYF. CDR3 in DNA: TGTGCCAGCAGCTTGGCCGCAATAGGGAGCGGGGACGAGCAGTACTTC.

In its sample, this clone was seen once. This chain links TRBV6-6 with TRBJ1-5; TRBD1 is a possible D gene (6 bases). Germline CDR1 and CDR2: MNHNY and SVGAGI (reference sequence). Trimming pared 5 bases from V and 3 bases from J, leaving 20 bases between. This CDR3 region has 17 residues. CDR3 DNA sequence: TGTGCCAGCAGTCGACGGGCGGGGGCGCGGGACAATCAGCCCCAGCATTTT. As protein: CASSRRAGARDNQPQHF.

This sequence joins TRBV6-5 and TRBJ1-1; D ambiguous. CDR1 and CDR2 from the germline V gene are MNHEY and SVGAGI. Trimming pared 6 bases from V and 5 bases from J, leaving 13 bases between. This CDR3 has 13 amino acids. In DNA, the CDR3 is TGTGCCAGCAGCGTTCCGGGCGGGACTGAAGCTTTCTTT. Its protein is CASSVPGGTEAFF.

The chain uses TRBV6-2 or TRBV6-3 and TRBJ1-6, with D perhaps TRBD1 (6 bases). Germline V CDR1 and CDR2: MNHEY, SVGEGT. This CDR3 has 15 amino acids. Between the trimmed V and J ends, which lost 3 bases and 9 bases, there was a span of 15 bases. The CDR3 nucleotides read TGTGCCAGCAGTTATGATAGGACAGCCGCTTCACCCCTCCACTTT. Protein product: CASSYDRTAASPLHF.

This chain joins TRBV5-1 and TRBJ2-7; D is ambiguous. Trimming took off 5 bases at V and 3 bases at J, with 12 bases between the two ends. The CDR3 runs to 13 residues. Germline-derived CDR1 and CDR2 are SGHRS and YFSETQ. The CDR3 sequence: CASSQTANYEQYF. CDR3 nucleotides: TGCGCCAGCAGTCAGACTGCCAACTACGAGCAGTACTTC.

V usage is TRBV27 and J usage is TRBJ2-1; no clear D gene. CDR1 and CDR2 from the germline V gene are MNHEY and SMNVEV (reference sequence). V gave up 8 bases and J gave up 6 bases, with 8 bases separating them. CDR3 length: 11 amino acids. CDR3 DNA: TGTGCCAGCGGATTTGGCAATGAGCAGTTCTTC. Amino acids: CASGFGNEQFF.

The rearrangement uses TRBV3-1 (or the pseudogene TRBV3-2) and TRBJ2-1; 7 bases agree with TRBD2. Germline lookup yields CDR1 LGHDT and CDR2 YNNKEL (reference sequence). The CDR3 totals 12 residues. The V and J ends lost 1 base and 12 bases, in that order; junction bases with no gene match: 3. The CDR3 DNA reads as TGTGCCAGCAGCCAAGCTAGCGGCCGGCAGTTCTTC. Translated, it gives CASSQASGRQFF.

The chain carries TRBV15 and TRBJ2-7, with 8 bases identical to TRBD1. This CDR3 has 13 residues. Looked up from germline, CDR1 is LNHNV and CDR2 is YYDKDF (reference sequence). V was pared by 8 bases and J by 4 bases, with 7 bases of the junction left unmatched. Here the CDR3 reads CATRGTGLYEQYF. In DNA form, the CDR3 reads TGTGCCACCCGCGGGACAGGCCTTTACGAGCAGTACTTC.

This chain joins TRBV11-1 and TRBJ2-7; 11 positions match TRBD2. The CDR3 sequence is 14 residues long. Unmatched junction bases numbered 3, after V lost 8 bases and J lost 0 bases. Germline CDR1 SGHAT, CDR2 FQDESV (reference sequence). The CDR3 loop reads CASRGLAGSYEQYF. CDR3 sequence (DNA): TGTGCCAGCCGTGGACTAGCGGGCTCCTACGAGCAGTACTTC. The complete variable domain, with remaining parts taken from reference TRBV11-1 and TRBJ2-7, reads EAEVAQSPRYKITEKSQAVAFWCDPISGHATLYWYRQILGQGPELLVQFQDESVVDDSQLPKDRFSAERLKGVDSTLKIQPAELGDSAMYLCASRGLAGSYEQYFGPGTRLTVT.

The rearrangement uses TRBV28 and TRBJ2-2; D perhaps matches TRBD1 (6 bases). V was cut by 5 bases and J by 7 bases, with 11 bases left in between. Germline lookup yields CDR1 MDHEN and CDR2 SYDVKM. This CDR3 is built from 13 residues. This CDR3 reads CASSRQVIGELFF. DNA for the CDR3: TGTGCCAGCAGTAGACAGGTCATCGGGGAGCTGTTTTTT.

The chain carries TRBV2 and TRBJ1-6; D is uncertain. Germline V CDR1 and CDR2: SNHLY, FYNNEI. This CDR3 has 14 amino acids. Trimming pared 8 bases from V and 7 bases from J, leaving 15 bases between. CDR3 protein: CASHREVTNSPLHF. The CDR3 nucleotides are TGTGCCAGCCACCGCGAGGTTACGAATTCACCCCTCCACTTT.

The V call is TRBV5-1, the J call TRBJ2-1, with D perhaps given as TRBD1 or TRBD2 (5 bases each). Germline V CDR1 and CDR2: SGHRS, YFSETQ. This CDR3 contains 16 residues. The V end lost 1 base, the J end lost 0 bases, and 11 bases lay between the germline ends. CDR3 residues: CASSLLGEISYNEQFF. The CDR3, as DNA: TGCGCCAGCAGCTTGTTGGGGGAGATCTCCTACAATGAGCAGTTCTTC.

The chain couples TRBV24-1 to TRBJ1-3; TRBD1 is a possible D gene (5 bases). V lost 9 bases to trimming and J lost 4 bases, with 18 bases between them. The CDR3 is 15 amino acids. The germline CDR1 and CDR2 sequences are KGHDR and SFDVKD. The CDR3 DNA follows: TGTGCCACCCGTCCGGGGCAAGGCACCGGAAACACCATATATTTT. Protein sequence: CATRPGQGTGNTIYF.

The chain couples TRBV4-2 to TRBJ2-5; D is possibly TRBD2 (6 bases). The CDR3 is made up of 13 amino acids. The germline V gene has CDR1 LGHNA and CDR2 YNFKEQ. V was trimmed by 3 bases and J by 5 bases, leaving 10 bases between them. The CDR3 spells CASSQGLWETQYF. The CDR3 region has the DNA TGTGCCAGCAGCCAGGGACTCTGGGAGACCCAGTACTTC.

The chain has TRBV5-6 and TRBJ2-2; a weak D match, TRBD1 (5 bases). Per the germline V gene, CDR1 is SGHDT and CDR2 is YYEEEE. V was trimmed by 4 bases and J by 8 bases, leaving 21 bases between them. This CDR3 is 16 amino acids long. CDR3 sequence: CASSPAGAGGLGELFF. Here the CDR3 DNA reads TGTGCCAGCAGCCCCGCTGGGGCAGGTGGTTTAGGGGAGCTGTTTTTT.

This chain links TRBV7-2 with TRBJ1-4, with D perhaps matching TRBD1 (5 bases). The V gene's germline CDR1 is SGHTA and CDR2 FQGNSA. The CDR3 has 14 residues. Trimming took 5 bases from V and 5 from J, leaving 12 bases between them. CDR3 DNA: TGTGCCAGCAGCCTTGACAGCTTCAATGAAAAACTGTTTTTT. It codes for CASSLDSFNEKLFF.

This clone occurred once. The chain uses TRBV3-1 (or the pseudogene TRBV3-2) and TRBJ2-2, with TRBD2 as a possible D gene (6 bases). CDR3 length: 15 residues. V was cut by 7 bases and J by 6 bases, with 18 bases left in between. Germline V lookup: CDR1 LGHDT, CDR2 YNNKEL (reference sequence). The CDR3 reads CASICGESDPGELFF. CDR3 in DNA: TGTGCCAGCATCTGCGGGGAGTCAGACCCCGGGGAGCTGTTTTTT.

The CDR3 sequence is CASSMFENEQFF. Here the CDR3 DNA reads TGTGCCAGTAGTATGTTTGAGAATGAGCAGTTCTTC. The rearrangement uses TRBV19 and TRBJ2-1; unclear D gene. Looked up from germline, CDR1 is LNHDA and CDR2 is SQIVND (reference sequence). The V end lost 3 bases, the J end lost 7 bases, and 7 bases lay between the germline ends. CDR3 length: 12 amino acids.

The genes are TRBV2 and TRBJ2-5; either TRBD1 or TRBD2 may supply D (5 bases each). The V and J ends lost 8 bases and 3 bases respectively, with 13 bases between them. Germline assignment: CDR1 SNHLY and CDR2 FYNNEI. The CDR3 has 13 amino acids. The CDR3 DNA is TGTGCCAGCCAAATGGGGCGGGAAGAGACCCAGTACTTC. Translating it yields CASQMGREETQYF.

The chain joins TRBV28 to TRBJ1-2, with D possibly matching TRBD1 (5 bases). The germline V and J ends were trimmed by 2 bases and 6 bases, with 10 bases remaining between them. The CDR3 runs to 13 residues. Germline loops: CDR1 MDHEN, CDR2 SYDVKM. The CDR3 sequence: CASSLTGGNGYTF. CDR3 nucleotide sequence: TGTGCCAGCAGTTTAACCGGGGGGAATGGCTACACCTTC.

The chain uses TRBV5-1 and TRBJ1-2; D is unclear. V gave up 0 bases and J gave up 7 bases, with 16 bases separating them. CDR1 and CDR2 (germline): SGHRS, YFSETQ. The CDR3 is 15 amino acids. CDR3 in DNA: TGCGCCAGCAGCTTGGACGGCAGGTCATCGCGTGGCTACACCTTC. Protein product: CASSLDGRSSRGYTF.

The CDR3 loop is CASSLRTGAYTEAFF. The CDR3 DNA follows: TGTGCCAGCAGCCTCCGGACAGGGGCGTACACTGAAGCTTTCTTT. J is TRBJ1-1 and V is TRBV14; 9 bases map to TRBD1. Looked up from germline, CDR1 is SGHDN and CDR2 is FVKESK. CDR3 size: 15 residues. V shed 4 bases, J shed 3 bases, and the junction held 6 bases outside the gene matches.

The chain combines TRBV28 with TRBJ2-2; D remains unclear. V lost 2 bases, J lost 1 base, and 11 bases lay in between. The CDR3 is made up of 16 amino acids. CDR1 MDHEN and CDR2 SYDVKM come from the germline V gene. The CDR3 protein is CASSLPSEGNTGELFF. The CDR3 DNA is TGTGCCAGCAGTTTACCATCTGAAGGGAACACCGGGGAGCTGTTTTTT.